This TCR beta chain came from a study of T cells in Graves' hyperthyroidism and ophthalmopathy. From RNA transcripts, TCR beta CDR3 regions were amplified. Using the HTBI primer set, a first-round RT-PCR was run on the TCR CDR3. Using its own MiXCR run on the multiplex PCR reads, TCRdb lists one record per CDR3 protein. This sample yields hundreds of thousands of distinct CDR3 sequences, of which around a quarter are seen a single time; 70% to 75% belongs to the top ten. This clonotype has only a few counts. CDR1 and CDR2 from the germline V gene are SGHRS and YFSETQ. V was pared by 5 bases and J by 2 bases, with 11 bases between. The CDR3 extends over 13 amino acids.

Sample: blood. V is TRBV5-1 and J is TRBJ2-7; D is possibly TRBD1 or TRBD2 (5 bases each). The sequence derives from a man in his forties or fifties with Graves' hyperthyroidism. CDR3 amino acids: CASSGTPAYEQYF. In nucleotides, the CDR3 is TGCGCCAGCAGTGGGACGCCAGCCTACGAGCAGTACTTC.